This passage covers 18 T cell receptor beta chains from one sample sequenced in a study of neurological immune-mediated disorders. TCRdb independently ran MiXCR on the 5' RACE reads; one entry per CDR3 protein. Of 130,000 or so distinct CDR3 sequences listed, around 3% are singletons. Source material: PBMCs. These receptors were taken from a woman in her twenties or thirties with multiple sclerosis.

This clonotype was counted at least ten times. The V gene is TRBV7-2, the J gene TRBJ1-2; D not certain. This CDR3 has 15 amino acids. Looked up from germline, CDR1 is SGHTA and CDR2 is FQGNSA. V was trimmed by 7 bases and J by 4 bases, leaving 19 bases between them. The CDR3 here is CASTNTWVGSYGYTF. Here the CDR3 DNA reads TGTGCCAGCACCAATACCTGGGTGGGGAGCTATGGCTACACCTTC.

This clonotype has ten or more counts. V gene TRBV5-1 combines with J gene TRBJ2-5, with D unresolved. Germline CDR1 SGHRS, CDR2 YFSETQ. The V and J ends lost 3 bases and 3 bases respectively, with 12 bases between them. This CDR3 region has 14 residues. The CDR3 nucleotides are TGCGCCAGCAGCTCAGAGACGGTAGAAGAGACCCAGTACTTC. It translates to CASSSETVEETQYF.

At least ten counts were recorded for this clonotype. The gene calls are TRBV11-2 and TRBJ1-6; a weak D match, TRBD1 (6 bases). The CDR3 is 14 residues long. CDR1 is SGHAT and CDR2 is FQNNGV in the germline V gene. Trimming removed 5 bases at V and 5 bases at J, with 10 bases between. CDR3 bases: TGTGCCAGCAGCCCCCGGACAGATAATTCACCCCTCCACTTT. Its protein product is CASSPRTDNSPLHF.

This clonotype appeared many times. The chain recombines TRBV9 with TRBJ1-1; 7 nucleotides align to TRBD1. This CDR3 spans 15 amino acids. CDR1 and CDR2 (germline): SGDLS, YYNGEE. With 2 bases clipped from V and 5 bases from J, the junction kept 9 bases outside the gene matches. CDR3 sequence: CASSVRSGGGTEAFF. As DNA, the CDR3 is TGTGCCAGCAGCGTCCGATCAGGGGGGGGAACTGAAGCTTTCTTT.

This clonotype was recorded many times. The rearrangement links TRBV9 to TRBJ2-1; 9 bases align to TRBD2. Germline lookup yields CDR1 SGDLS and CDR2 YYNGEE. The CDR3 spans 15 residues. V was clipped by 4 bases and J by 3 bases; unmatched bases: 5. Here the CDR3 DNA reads TGTGCCAGCAGCCCCGGGACTAGCTTCTACAATGAGCAGTTCTTC. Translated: CASSPGTSFYNEQFF.

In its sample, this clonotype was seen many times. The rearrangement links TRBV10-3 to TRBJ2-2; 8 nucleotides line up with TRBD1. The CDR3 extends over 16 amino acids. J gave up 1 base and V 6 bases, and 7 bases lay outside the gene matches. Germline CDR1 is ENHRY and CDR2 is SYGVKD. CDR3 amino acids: CAIRGQELMNTGELFF. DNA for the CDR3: TGTGCCATCAGGGGACAGGAGCTAATGAACACCGGGGAGCTGTTTTTT.

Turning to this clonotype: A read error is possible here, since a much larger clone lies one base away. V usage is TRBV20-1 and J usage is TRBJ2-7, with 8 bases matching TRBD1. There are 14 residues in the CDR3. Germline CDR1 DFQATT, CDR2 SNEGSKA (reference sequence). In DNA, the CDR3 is TGCAGTGCTAGAAAGGGACAGGCTACCTACGAGCACTACTTC. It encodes CSARKGQATYEHYF.

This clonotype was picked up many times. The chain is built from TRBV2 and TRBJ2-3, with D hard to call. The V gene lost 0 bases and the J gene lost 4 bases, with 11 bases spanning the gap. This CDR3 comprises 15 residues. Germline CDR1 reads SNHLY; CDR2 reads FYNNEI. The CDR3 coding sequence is TGTGCCAGCAGTGAAGCGACTGGATCACCAGATACGCAGTATTTT. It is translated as CASSEATGSPDTQYF.

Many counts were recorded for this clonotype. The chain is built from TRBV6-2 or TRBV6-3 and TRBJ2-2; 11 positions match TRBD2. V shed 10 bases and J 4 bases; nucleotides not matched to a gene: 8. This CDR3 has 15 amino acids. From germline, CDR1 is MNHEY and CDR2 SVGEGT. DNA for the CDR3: TGTGCCACTACGGGACTAGCGGCGATCACCGGGGAGCTGTTTTTT. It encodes CATTGLAAITGELFF.

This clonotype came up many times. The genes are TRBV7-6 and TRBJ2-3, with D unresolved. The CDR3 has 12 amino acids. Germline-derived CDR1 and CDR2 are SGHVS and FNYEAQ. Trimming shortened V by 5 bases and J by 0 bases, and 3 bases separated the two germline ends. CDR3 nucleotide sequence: TGTGCCAGCAGCACCAGCACAGATACGCAGTATTTT. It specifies CASSTSTDTQYF.

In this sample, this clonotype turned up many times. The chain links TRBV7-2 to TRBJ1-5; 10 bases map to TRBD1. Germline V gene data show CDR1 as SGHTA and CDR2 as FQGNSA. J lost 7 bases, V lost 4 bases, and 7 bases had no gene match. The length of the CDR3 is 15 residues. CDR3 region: CASSSDRGRGQPQHF. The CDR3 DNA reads TGTGCCAGCAGCTCCGACAGGGGGCGCGGACAGCCCCAGCATTTT.

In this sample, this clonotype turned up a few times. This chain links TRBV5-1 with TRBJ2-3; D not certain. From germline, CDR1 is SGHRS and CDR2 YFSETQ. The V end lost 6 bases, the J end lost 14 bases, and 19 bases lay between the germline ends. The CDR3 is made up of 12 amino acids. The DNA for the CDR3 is TGCGCCAGCACCGCTTCAAGGGATGTTTGGTATTTT. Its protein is CASTASRDVWYF.

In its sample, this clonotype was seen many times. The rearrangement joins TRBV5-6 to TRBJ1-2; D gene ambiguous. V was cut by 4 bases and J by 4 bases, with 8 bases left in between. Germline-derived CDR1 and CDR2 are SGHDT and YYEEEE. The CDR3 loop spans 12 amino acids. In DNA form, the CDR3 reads TGTGCCAGCAGCGATAAACTCTATGGCTACACCTTC. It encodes CASSDKLYGYTF.

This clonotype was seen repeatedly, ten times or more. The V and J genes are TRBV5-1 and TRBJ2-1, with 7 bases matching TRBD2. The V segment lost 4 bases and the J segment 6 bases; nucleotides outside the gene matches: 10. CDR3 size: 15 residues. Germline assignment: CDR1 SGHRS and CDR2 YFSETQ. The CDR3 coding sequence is TGCGCCAGCAGCCTCAGGGAGGGAGGCCTCAATGAGCAGTTCTTC. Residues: CASSLREGGLNEQFF.

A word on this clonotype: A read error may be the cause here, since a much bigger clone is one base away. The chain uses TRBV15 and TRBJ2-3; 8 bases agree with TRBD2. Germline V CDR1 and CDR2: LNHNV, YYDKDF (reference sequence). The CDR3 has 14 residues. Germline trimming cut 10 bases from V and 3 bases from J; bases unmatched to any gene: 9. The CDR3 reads CAIGTGGGTDTQYF. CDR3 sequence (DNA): TGTGCCATCGGGACTGGCGGGGGGACAGATACGCAGTATTTT.

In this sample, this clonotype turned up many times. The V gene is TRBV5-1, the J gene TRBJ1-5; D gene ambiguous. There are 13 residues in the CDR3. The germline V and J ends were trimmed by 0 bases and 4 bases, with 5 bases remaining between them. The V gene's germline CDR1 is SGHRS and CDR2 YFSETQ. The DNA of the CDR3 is TGCGCCAGCAGCTTGGACGGGAATCAGCCCCAGCATTTT. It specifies CASSLDGNQPQHF. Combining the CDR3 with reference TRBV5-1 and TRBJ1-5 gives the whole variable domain KAGVTQTPRYLIKTRGQQVTLSCSPISGHRSVSWYQQTPGQGLQFLFEYFSETQRNKGNFPGRFSGRQFSNSRSEMNVSTLELGDSALYLCASSLDGNQPQHFGDGTRLSIL.

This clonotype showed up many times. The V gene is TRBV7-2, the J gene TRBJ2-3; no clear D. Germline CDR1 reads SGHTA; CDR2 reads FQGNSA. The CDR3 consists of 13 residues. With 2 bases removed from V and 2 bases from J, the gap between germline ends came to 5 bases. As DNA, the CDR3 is TGTGCCAGCAGCTTATCGATCACAGATACGCAGTATTTT. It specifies CASSLSITDTQYF.

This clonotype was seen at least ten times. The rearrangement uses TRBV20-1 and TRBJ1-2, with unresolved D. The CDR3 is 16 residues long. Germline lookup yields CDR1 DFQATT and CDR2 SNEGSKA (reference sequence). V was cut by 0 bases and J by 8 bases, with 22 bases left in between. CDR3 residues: CSARDEVVGSPMGYTF. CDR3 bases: TGCAGTGCTAGAGATGAGGTGGTTGGCAGTCCGATGGGCTACACCTTC.